This T cell receptor (beta chain) is drawn from a study of OX40 agonist ivuxolimab in advanced cancers. Study-level results: Among the nonresponders, some also had low normalized T-cell clonal expansion.

Method: immunoSEQ multiplex PCR; TCRdb's copy keeps in-frame clones and lacks some. The data hold 60,000 to 80,000 clones, with 84% observed a single time. As for this clone: No antigen is known for it.

Trimming took 3 bases from V and 4 from J; bases not matched to a gene: 3. The CDR3 length is 15 residues. The V gene's germline CDR1 is SGDLS and CDR2 YYNGEE. The receptor was derived from an adult with an advanced solid tumor such as melanoma, head and neck, liver or kidney cancer. The chain carries TRBV9 and TRBJ2-3, with TRBD1 matching 12 bases. The material sequenced was CD4+ or CD8+ T cells sorted from blood, taken in a trial of the OX40 agonist ivuxolimab. For the CDR3, the DNA is TGTGCCAGCAGCGCGGGGACAGGGGGCCCAGATACGCAGTATTTT. Its protein product is CASSAGTGGPDTQYF.